This paragraph reports one T cell receptor (beta chain). CDR3 size: 10 residues. CDR1 SGDLS and CDR2 YYNGEE come from the germline V gene. The V end lost 5 bases, the J end lost 7 bases, and 6 bases lay between the germline ends. The source of the sample is a study of blood T cell repertoires in COVID-19. Study-wide context: The origin of the acute and convalescent COVID-19 samples was the United States, Italy and Spain.

Under the authors' procedure: Amplification of reference gene primers provided the estimated nucleated cell counts. Sequenced by immunoSEQ multiplex PCR; TCRdb stores in-frame clones only, minus some. D and trimming were read from the DNA, whereas the V and J calls and clone size are those reported in that table. The data contain over 250,000 clones, 85% to 90% of them singletons. The clonotype comes from a woman aged 40-49 years who had recovered from COVID-19. The V call is TRBV9, the J call TRBJ1-1; no firm D call. Sample: peripheral blood. This CDR3 reads CASRGDEAFF. CDR3 in DNA: TGTGCCAGCAGGGGAGATGAAGCTTTCTTT.